This is a list of T cell receptor beta chains from one sample in a study of shared T cell receptors in the human thymus. Data came from immunoSEQ multiplex PCR; TCRdb stores just in-frame clones and leaves some out. Among some 700,000 clones listed, 80% to 90% were seen once. The same sample was also studied in work on human thymus T cells.

What was sequenced was thymocytes. The receptors stem from a girl under two years old with a congenital heart defect. The CDR3 runs from the conserved cysteine through the conserved F or W. The order of the fields is V gene, D gene, J gene, clone size, CDR3 protein, CDR3 DNA. A D gene is named only where the DNA matches it firmly. Some rows mark clone size as missing; the rest say once, few, many or name a class of expanded clone.

v_call: TRBV27; d_call: -; j_call: TRBJ1-2; clone_size: -; cdr3_aa: CASSLGATYGYTF; cdr3_nt: TGTGCCAGCAGTTTAGGGGCTACCTATGGCTACACCTTC
v_call: TRBV6-6; d_call: TRBD1; j_call: TRBJ1-1; clone_size: -; cdr3_aa: CASDRGTNTEAFF; cdr3_nt: TGTGCCAGCGACAGGGGAACGAACACTGAAGCTTTCTTT
v_call: TRBV7-9; d_call: TRBD1; j_call: TRBJ1-1; clone_size: -; cdr3_aa: CASSFEWTGDTEAFF; cdr3_nt: TGTGCCAGCAGCTTTGAATGGACAGGGGACACTGAAGCTTTCTTT
v_call: TRBV14; d_call: -; j_call: TRBJ1-1; clone_size: -; cdr3_aa: CASSQEQPHRSTEAFF; cdr3_nt: TGTGCCAGCAGCCAAGAACAACCACACAGGTCCACTGAAGCTTTCTTT
v_call: TRBV7-6; d_call: -; j_call: TRBJ2-7; clone_size: -; cdr3_aa: CASSPLPRYEQYF; cdr3_nt: TGTGCCAGCAGCCCGCTTCCCCGGTACGAGCAGTACTTC
v_call: TRBV5-4; d_call: -; j_call: TRBJ2-6; clone_size: -; cdr3_aa: CASSFPTQGTGANVLTF; cdr3_nt: TGTGCCAGCAGCTTCCCCACCCAGGGGACTGGGGCCAACGTCCTGACTTTC
v_call: TRBV5-1; d_call: -; j_call: TRBJ2-5; clone_size: once; cdr3_aa: CASSLLPGLRWETQYF; cdr3_nt: TGCGCCAGCAGCCTGCTTCCGGGACTTAGGTGGGAGACCCAGTACTTC
v_call: TRBV4-3; d_call: -; j_call: TRBJ1-2; clone_size: -; cdr3_aa: CASSQDRKSPSAGGYTF; cdr3_nt: TGCGCCAGCAGCCAAGATAGAAAGAGCCCCAGTGCGGGTGGCTACACCTTC
v_call: TRBV5-1; d_call: -; j_call: TRBJ1-6; clone_size: -; cdr3_aa: CASSLDRGNSPLHF; cdr3_nt: TGCGCCAGCAGCTTGGACCGGGGTAATTCACCCCTCCACTTT
v_call: TRBV6-1; d_call: TRBD1; j_call: TRBJ1-1; clone_size: -; cdr3_aa: CASSRQGKAEAFF; cdr3_nt: TGTGCCAGCAGCAGACAGGGGAAAGCTGAAGCTTTCTTT
v_call: TRBV4-3; d_call: -; j_call: TRBJ2-1; clone_size: few; cdr3_aa: CASSQDRRPERINEQFF; cdr3_nt: TGCGCCAGCAGCCAAGATAGGCGGCCGGAGCGTATCAATGAGCAGTTCTTC
v_call: TRBV4-1; d_call: -; j_call: TRBJ2-3; clone_size: -; cdr3_aa: CASSQGRGQAEGLASTDTQYF; cdr3_nt: TGCGCCAGCAGCCAAGGTCGAGGGCAGGCTGAGGGACTGGCTAGCACAGATACGCAGTATTTT
v_call: TRBV28; d_call: -; j_call: TRBJ1-2; clone_size: once; cdr3_aa: CASSSPPEEDYGYTF; cdr3_nt: TGTGCCAGCAGTTCACCCCCCGAGGAGGACTATGGCTACACCTTC
v_call: TRBV7-9; d_call: TRBD2; j_call: TRBJ2-1; clone_size: -; cdr3_aa: CASSLVSGGHTSYNEQFF; cdr3_nt: TGTGCCAGCAGCTTAGTTAGCGGGGGCCATACCTCCTACAATGAGCAGTTCTTC
v_call: TRBV7-6; d_call: TRBD1; j_call: TRBJ1-1; clone_size: -; cdr3_aa: CASSHRGRSENTEAFF; cdr3_nt: TGTGCCAGCAGCCACAGGGGCCGCTCAGAGAACACTGAAGCTTTCTTT
v_call: TRBV28; d_call: -; j_call: TRBJ1-1; clone_size: few; cdr3_aa: CASRADTGRGWNTEAFF; cdr3_nt: TGTGCCAGCAGGGCCGACACCGGTCGGGGGTGGAACACTGAAGCTTTCTTT
v_call: TRBV6-5; d_call: -; j_call: TRBJ1-2; clone_size: -; cdr3_aa: CASSQTVNYGYTF; cdr3_nt: TGTGCCAGCAGCCAGACAGTAAACTATGGCTACACCTTC
v_call: TRBV27; d_call: -; j_call: TRBJ2-7; clone_size: -; cdr3_aa: CASSSGFVPYEQYF; cdr3_nt: TGTGCCAGCAGTTCGGGGTTTGTCCCCTACGAGCAGTACTTC
v_call: TRBV14; d_call: -; j_call: TRBJ2-3; clone_size: -; cdr3_aa: CASSPLSGGRTTDTQYF; cdr3_nt: TGTGCCAGCAGCCCCCTTAGTGGGGGCAGGACCACAGATACGCAGTATTTT
v_call: TRBV15; d_call: TRBD1; j_call: TRBJ2-7; clone_size: -; cdr3_aa: CATNGDGTGDFYEQYF; cdr3_nt: TGTGCCACCAACGGTGACGGGACAGGGGACTTTTACGAGCAGTACTTC
v_call: TRBV29-1; d_call: TRBD1; j_call: TRBJ1-2; clone_size: -; cdr3_aa: CSVTPTNDRVLNYGYTF; cdr3_nt: TGCAGCGTTACCCCTACGAACGACAGGGTACTTAACTATGGCTACACCTTC
v_call: TRBV27; d_call: TRBD2; j_call: TRBJ2-3; clone_size: -; cdr3_aa: CASSLRGLAGDRYTQYF; cdr3_nt: TGTGCCAGCAGTTTAAGGGGCCTAGCGGGAGATAGGTATACGCAGTATTTT
v_call: TRBV2; d_call: TRBD1; j_call: TRBJ2-7; clone_size: -; cdr3_aa: CASSARDRGSGEQYF; cdr3_nt: TGTGCCAGCAGTGCCCGGGACAGGGGGTCGGGCGAGCAGTACTTC
v_call: TRBV27; d_call: TRBD2; j_call: TRBJ2-1; clone_size: -; cdr3_aa: CASSLSGGAAGGKVEFF; cdr3_nt: TGTGCCAGCAGTTTAAGCGGGGGCGCAGCTGGGGGCAAAGTTGAGTTCTTC
v_call: TRBV9; d_call: TRBD1; j_call: TRBJ2-3; clone_size: once; cdr3_aa: CASSAGRDSGTDTQYF; cdr3_nt: TGTGCCAGCAGCGCAGGCCGGGACAGCGGCACAGATACGCAGTATTTT
v_call: TRBV10-3; d_call: TRBD1; j_call: TRBJ2-7; clone_size: -; cdr3_aa: CAISDSTGQGVPGYEQYF; cdr3_nt: TGTGCCATCAGTGATTCAACGGGACAGGGGGTCCCGGGGTACGAGCAGTACTTC
v_call: TRBV6-5; d_call: TRBD1; j_call: TRBJ1-1; clone_size: -; cdr3_aa: CASSSASARGQGEAFF; cdr3_nt: TGTGCCAGCAGTTCCGCCTCAGCGCGGGGACAGGGTGAAGCTTTCTTT
v_call: TRBV7-9; d_call: -; j_call: TRBJ1-4; clone_size: few; cdr3_aa: CASSLYGRDEKLFF; cdr3_nt: TGTGCCAGCAGCTTATATGGGAGAGATGAAAAACTGTTTTTT
v_call: TRBV7-2; d_call: TRBD2; j_call: TRBJ2-3; clone_size: -; cdr3_aa: CASSSATSTSGERTDTQYF; cdr3_nt: TGTGCCAGCAGCTCCGCAACAAGCACTAGCGGGGAACGCACAGATACGCAGTATTTT
v_call: TRBV5-1; d_call: TRBD1; j_call: TRBJ1-2; clone_size: -; cdr3_aa: CASSLEYRGYGYTF; cdr3_nt: TGCGCCAGCAGCTTGGAGTACAGGGGGTATGGCTACACCTTC
v_call: TRBV7-2; d_call: -; j_call: TRBJ2-1; clone_size: -; cdr3_aa: CASSLRRQGGEQFF; cdr3_nt: TGTGCCAGCAGCTTAAGGCGGCAGGGGGGTGAGCAGTTCTTC
v_call: TRBV7-6; d_call: -; j_call: TRBJ2-7; clone_size: -; cdr3_aa: CASSLGAGYYEQYF; cdr3_nt: TGTGCCAGCAGCCTAGGGGCAGGTTACTACGAGCAGTACTTC
v_call: TRBV6-1; d_call: -; j_call: TRBJ2-2; clone_size: once; cdr3_aa: CAVPRGGPGTGELFF; cdr3_nt: TGTGCCGTACCCCGCGGGGGCCCAGGCACCGGGGAGCTGTTTTTT
v_call: TRBV5-1; d_call: -; j_call: TRBJ2-7; clone_size: -; cdr3_aa: CASSFRGSNEQYF; cdr3_nt: TGCGCCAGCAGCTTCAGGGGATCTAACGAGCAGTACTTC
v_call: TRBV27; d_call: -; j_call: TRBJ1-6; clone_size: -; cdr3_aa: CASSWTSYNSPLHF; cdr3_nt: TGTGCCAGCAGTTGGACTTCCTATAATTCACCCCTCCACTTT
v_call: TRBV7-2; d_call: -; j_call: TRBJ1-1; clone_size: -; cdr3_aa: CASPGGGNRNEAFF; cdr3_nt: TGTGCCAGCCCTGGGGGGGGGAATCGTAATGAAGCTTTCTTT
v_call: TRBV10-3; d_call: -; j_call: TRBJ1-1; clone_size: -; cdr3_aa: CAISEGFRVNFTEAFF; cdr3_nt: TGTGCCATCAGTGAGGGTTTTCGGGTAAATTTCACTGAAGCTTTCTTT
v_call: TRBV5-8; d_call: -; j_call: TRBJ1-2; clone_size: once; cdr3_aa: CASSLDRGGFNGYTF; cdr3_nt: TGTGCCAGCAGCTTGGATCGGGGAGGGTTTAATGGCTACACCTTC
v_call: TRBV19; d_call: -; j_call: TRBJ2-7; clone_size: -; cdr3_aa: CASSTRDSRYSYEQYF; cdr3_nt: TGTGCCAGTAGTACGCGGGACAGCCGATATTCCTACGAGCAGTACTTC
v_call: TRBV2; d_call: -; j_call: TRBJ1-2; clone_size: few; cdr3_aa: CASSEQTRSDNYGYTF; cdr3_nt: TGTGCCAGCAGTGAACAGACTCGGTCCGATAACTATGGCTACACCTTC
v_call: TRBV6-5; d_call: -; j_call: TRBJ2-7; clone_size: -; cdr3_aa: CASRPGQYYEQYF; cdr3_nt: TGTGCCAGCAGGCCTGGACAGTATTACGAGCAGTACTTC
v_call: TRBV4-1; d_call: -; j_call: TRBJ2-6; clone_size: -; cdr3_aa: CASSQEERTPYRVLTF; cdr3_nt: TGCGCCAGCAGCCAAGAAGAGAGGACTCCTTATCGCGTCCTGACTTTC